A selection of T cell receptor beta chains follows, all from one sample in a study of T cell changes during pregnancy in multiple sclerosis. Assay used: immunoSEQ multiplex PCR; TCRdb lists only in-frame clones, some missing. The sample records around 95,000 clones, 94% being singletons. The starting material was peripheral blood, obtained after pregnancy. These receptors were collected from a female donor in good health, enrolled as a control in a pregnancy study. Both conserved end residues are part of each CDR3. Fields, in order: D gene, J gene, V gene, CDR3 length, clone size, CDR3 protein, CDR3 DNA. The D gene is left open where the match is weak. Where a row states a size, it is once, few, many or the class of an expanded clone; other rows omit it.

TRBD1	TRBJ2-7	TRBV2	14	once	CASSGGDRGHEQYF	TGTGCCAGCAGTGGGGGTGACAGGGGGCACGAGCAGTACTTC
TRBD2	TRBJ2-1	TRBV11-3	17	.	CASSSRLAGDTGGEQFF	TGTGCCAGCAGCTCTCGACTAGCGGGAGATACTGGCGGTGAGCAGTTCTTC
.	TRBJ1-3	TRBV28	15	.	CASSLIPGSGNTIYF	TGTGCCAGCAGTTTAATACCGGGCTCTGGAAACACCATATATTTT
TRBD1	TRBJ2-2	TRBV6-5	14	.	CASQGQGGTGELFF	TGTGCCAGTCAAGGACAGGGGGGCACCGGGGAGCTGTTTTTT
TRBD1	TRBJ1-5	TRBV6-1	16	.	CASSEVGTGFNQPQHF	TGTGCCAGCAGTGAAGTAGGGACAGGCTTTAATCAGCCCCAGCATTTT
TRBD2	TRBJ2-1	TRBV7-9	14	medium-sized	CASSLASSGSEQFF	TGTGCCAGCAGCTTAGCCTCTAGCGGGAGTGAGCAGTTCTTC
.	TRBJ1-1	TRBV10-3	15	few	CAISESTKLDTEAFF	TGTGCCATCAGTGAGTCGACTAAGCTGGACACTGAAGCTTTCTTT
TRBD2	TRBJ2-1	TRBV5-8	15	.	CASIPLAGAGGEQFF	TGTGCCAGCATTCCACTAGCGGGAGCCGGCGGTGAGCAGTTCTTC
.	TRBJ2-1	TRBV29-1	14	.	CSVGRGSSYNEQFF	TGCAGCGTTGGCCGGGGTAGCTCCTACAATGAGCAGTTCTTC
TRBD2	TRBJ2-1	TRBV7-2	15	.	CASSLLAGPISPEFF	TGTGCCAGCAGCCTCTTAGCGGGTCCTATAAGTCCGGAGTTCTTC
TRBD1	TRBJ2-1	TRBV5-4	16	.	CASSGAGTGSYNEQFF	TGTGCCAGCAGCGGCGCCGGGACAGGATCCTACAATGAGCAGTTCTTC
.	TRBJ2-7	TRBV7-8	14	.	CASTLLPSSYEQYF	TGTGCCAGCACCCTACTCCCCTCCTCCTACGAGCAGTACTTC
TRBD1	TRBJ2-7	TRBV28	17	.	CASKLAFGTGNSYEQYF	TGTGCCAGCAAACTTGCTTTCGGGACAGGGAATTCTTACGAGCAGTACTTC
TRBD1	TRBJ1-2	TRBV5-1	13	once	CASSSQTGYGYTF	TGCGCCAGCAGCTCTCAGACAGGGTATGGCTACACCTTC
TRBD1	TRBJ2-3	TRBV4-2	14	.	CASSRQGSTDTQYF	TGTGCCAGCAGCAGACAGGGGAGCACAGATACGCAGTATTTT
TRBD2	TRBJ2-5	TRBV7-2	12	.	CASRLADETQYF	TGTGCCAGCAGACTAGCGGATGAGACCCAGTACTTC
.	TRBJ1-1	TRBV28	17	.	CASNPPGRPLTTTEAFF	TGTGCCAGCAATCCTCCCGGCAGGCCACTTACCACCACTGAAGCTTTCTTT
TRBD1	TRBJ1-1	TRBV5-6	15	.	CASSSYRGLYTEAFF	TGTGCCAGCAGCTCCTACAGGGGGCTCTACACTGAAGCTTTCTTT
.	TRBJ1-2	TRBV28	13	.	CAITHPANYGYTF	TGTGCCATAACCCACCCGGCTAACTATGGCTACACCTTC
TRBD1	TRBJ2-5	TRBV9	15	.	CASSVERGPSETQYF	TGTGCCAGCAGCGTAGAAAGGGGGCCGAGCGAGACCCAGTACTTC